A single T cell receptor (beta chain) is shown here with its context. Its antigen is still unknown. The sample is drawn from a study of cytomegalovirus exposure and HLA in healthy donors. Whole-study results and caveats: Usually a TCR sequence was rare, but some public TCRs were found in many donors.

PCR primers comprised 60 Vbeta and 13 Jbeta primers. Clones were read by immunoSEQ multiplex PCR, and TCRdb kept only the in-frame ones, dropping some. The table lists some 150,000 clones, about 80% of them singletons. The V and J ends lost 2 bases and 6 bases respectively, with 5 bases between them. Germline CDR1 MGHDK, CDR2 SYGVNS. This CDR3 has 12 residues. Material: PBMCs. J is TRBJ2-1 and V is TRBV25-1; the D gene is possibly TRBD2 (5 bases). This TCR was recovered from a middle-aged man in good health and CMV-seronegative. CDR3 loop: CASSETSNEQFF. The CDR3 DNA sequence: TGTGCCAGCAGTGAAACTAGCAATGAGCAGTTCTTC. The whole variable domain, remainder taken from reference TRBV25-1 and TRBJ2-1, is EADIYQTPRYLVIGTGKKITLECSQTMGHDKMYWYQQDPGMELHLIHYSYGVNSTEKGDLSSESTVSRIRTEHFPLTLESARPSHTSQYLCASSETSNEQFFGPGTRLTVL.